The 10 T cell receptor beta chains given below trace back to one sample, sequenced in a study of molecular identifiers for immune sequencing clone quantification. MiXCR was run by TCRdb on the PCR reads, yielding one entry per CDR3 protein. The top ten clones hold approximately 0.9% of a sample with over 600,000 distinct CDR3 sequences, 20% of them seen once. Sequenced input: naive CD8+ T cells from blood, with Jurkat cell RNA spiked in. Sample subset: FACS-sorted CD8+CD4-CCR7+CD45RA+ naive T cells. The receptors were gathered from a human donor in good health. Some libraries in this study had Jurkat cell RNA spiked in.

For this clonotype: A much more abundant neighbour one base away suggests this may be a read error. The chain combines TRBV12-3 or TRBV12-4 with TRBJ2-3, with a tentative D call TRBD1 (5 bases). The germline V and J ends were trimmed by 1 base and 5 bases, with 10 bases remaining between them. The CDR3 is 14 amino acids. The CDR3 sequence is CASSLEGARDTQYF. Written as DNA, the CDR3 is TGTGCCAGCAGTTTAGAAGGGGCTAGAGATACGCAGTATTTT.

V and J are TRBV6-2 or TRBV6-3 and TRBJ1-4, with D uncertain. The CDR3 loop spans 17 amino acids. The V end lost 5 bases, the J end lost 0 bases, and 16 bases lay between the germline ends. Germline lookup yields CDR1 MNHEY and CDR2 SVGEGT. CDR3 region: CASSTGHSLATNEKLFF. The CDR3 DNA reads TGTGCCAGCAGTACGGGCCACTCCCTTGCAACTAATGAAAAACTGTTTTTT.

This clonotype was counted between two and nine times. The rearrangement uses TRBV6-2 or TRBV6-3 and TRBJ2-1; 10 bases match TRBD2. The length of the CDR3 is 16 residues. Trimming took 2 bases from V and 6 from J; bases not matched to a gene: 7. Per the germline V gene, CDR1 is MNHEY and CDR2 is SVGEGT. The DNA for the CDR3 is TGTGCCAGCAGTTACGCTAGCGGGAGTTTCTGCAATGAGCAGTTCTTC. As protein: CASSYASGSFCNEQFF.

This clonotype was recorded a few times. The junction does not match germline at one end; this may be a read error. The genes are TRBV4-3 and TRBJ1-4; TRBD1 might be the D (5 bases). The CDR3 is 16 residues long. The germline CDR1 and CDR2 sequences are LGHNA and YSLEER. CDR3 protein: CASSQAAGALGEKLSF. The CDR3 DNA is TGCGCCAGCAGCCAAGCCGCCGGGGCCCTCGGGGAAAAACTGTCTTTT.

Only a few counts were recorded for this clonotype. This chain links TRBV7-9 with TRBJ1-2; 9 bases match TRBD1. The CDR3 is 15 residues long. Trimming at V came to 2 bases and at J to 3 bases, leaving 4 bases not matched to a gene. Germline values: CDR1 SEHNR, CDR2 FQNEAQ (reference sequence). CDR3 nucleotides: TGTGCCAGCAGCTTATCGCGGACAGGGGACTATGGCTACACCTTC. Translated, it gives CASSLSRTGDYGYTF.

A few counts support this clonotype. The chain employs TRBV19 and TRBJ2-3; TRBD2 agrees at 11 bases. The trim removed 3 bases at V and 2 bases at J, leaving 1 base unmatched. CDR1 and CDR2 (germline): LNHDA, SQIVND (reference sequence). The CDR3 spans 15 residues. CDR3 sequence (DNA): TGTGCCAGTAGTATGGGACTAGCGGACACAGATACGCAGTATTTT. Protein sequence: CASSMGLADTDTQYF.

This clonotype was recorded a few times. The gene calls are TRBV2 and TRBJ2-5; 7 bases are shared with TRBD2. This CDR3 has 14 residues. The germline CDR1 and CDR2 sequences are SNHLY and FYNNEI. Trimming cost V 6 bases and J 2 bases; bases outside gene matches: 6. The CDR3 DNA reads TGTGCCAGCAGAGATAGCGGGCCTCAAGAGACCCAGTACTTC. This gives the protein CASRDSGPQETQYF.

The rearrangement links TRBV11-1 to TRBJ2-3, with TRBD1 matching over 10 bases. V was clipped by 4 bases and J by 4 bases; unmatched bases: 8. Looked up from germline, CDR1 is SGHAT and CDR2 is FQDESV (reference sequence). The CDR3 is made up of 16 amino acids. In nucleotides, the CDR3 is TGTGCCAGCAGCTACCACGGGACAGGGGTTGCAGATACGCAGTATTTT. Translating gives CASSYHGTGVADTQYF.

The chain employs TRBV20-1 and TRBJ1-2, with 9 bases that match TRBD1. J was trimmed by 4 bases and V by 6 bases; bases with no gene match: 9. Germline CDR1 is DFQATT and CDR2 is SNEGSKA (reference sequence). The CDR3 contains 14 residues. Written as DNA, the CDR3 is TGCAGTGCCAGGGACAGGGATATGGTCTATGGCTACACCTTC. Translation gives CSARDRDMVYGYTF.

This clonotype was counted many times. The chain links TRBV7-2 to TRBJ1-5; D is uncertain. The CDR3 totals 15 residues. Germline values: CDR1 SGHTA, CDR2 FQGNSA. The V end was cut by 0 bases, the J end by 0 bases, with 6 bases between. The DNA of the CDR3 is TGTGCCAGCAGCTTAGCGAGGGCTAGCAATCAGCCCCAGCATTTT. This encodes CASSLARASNQPQHF.